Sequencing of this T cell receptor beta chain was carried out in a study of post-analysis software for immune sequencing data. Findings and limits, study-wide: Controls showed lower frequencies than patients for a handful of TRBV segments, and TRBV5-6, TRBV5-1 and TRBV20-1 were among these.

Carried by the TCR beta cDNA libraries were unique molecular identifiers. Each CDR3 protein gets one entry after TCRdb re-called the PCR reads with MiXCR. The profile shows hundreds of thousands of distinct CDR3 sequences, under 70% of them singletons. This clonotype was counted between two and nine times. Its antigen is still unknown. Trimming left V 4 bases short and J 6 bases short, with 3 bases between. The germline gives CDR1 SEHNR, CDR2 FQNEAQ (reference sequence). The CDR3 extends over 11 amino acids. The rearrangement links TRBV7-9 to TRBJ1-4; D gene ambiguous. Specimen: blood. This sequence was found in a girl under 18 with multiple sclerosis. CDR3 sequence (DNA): TGTGCCAGCAGCTCGGATGAAAAACTGTTTTTT. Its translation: CASSSDEKLFF.